The clone carrying this T cell receptor (beta chain) was recorded at least ten times. Its antigen remains unidentified. This sample is part of a study of CD8 T cells in ankylosing spondylitis. Per germline, CDR1 SQVTM and CDR2 ANQGSEA. There are 11 residues in the CDR3. V shed 2 bases and J shed 4 bases, with 5 bases lying between them. TCRdb ran MiXCR on the 5' RACE reads and lists one entry per CDR3 protein. The top ten clones hold nearly 7% of a sample with a few hundred thousand distinct CDR3 sequences, approximately 12% of them seen once. General observations from the study: Among TCR beta sequences, a motif of several highly homologous variants appeared characteristic of ankylosing spondylitis blood.

The sample comprised blood, either unsorted or a sorted T cell fraction (not recorded which). The receptor comes from a male donor with ankylosing spondylitis. This sequence joins TRBV29-1 and TRBJ1-2; D gene ambiguous. The CDR3 bases are TGCAGCGTTGAACCCAGCTATGGCTACACCTTC. Its protein is CSVEPSYGYTF.